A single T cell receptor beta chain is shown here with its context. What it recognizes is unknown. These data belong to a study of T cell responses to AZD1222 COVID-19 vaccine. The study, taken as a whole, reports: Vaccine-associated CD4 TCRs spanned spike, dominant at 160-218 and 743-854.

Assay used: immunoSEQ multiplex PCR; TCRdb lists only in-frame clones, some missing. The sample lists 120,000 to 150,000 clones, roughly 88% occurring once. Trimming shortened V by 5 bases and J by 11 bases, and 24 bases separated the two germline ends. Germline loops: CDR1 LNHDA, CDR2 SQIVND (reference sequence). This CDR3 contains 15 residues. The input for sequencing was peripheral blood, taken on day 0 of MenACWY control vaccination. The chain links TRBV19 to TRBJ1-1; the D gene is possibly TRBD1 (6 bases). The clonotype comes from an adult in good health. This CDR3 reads CASSENREIPLRAFF. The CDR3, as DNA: TGTGCCAGTAGTGAGAACAGGGAAATTCCCTTAAGGGCTTTCTTT.